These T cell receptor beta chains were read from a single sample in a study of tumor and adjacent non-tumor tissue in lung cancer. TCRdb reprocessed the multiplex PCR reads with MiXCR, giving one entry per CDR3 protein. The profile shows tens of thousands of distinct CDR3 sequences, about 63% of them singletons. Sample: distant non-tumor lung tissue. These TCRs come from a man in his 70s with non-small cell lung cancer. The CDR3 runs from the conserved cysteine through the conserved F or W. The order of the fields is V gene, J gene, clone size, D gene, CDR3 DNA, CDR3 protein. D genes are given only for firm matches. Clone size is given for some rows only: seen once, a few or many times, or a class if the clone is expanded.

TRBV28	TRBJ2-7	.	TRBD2	TGTGCCAGCAGTTTTCCCTGGGGGGGCGAGCAGTACTTC	CASSFPWGGEQYF
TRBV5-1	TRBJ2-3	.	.	TGCGCCAGCAAAGGGGCGGCTAGATCAAAGCGGACTAGCACAGATACGCAGTATTTT	CASKGAARSKRTSTDTQYF
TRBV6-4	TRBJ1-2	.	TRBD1	TGTGCCAGCAGTCCCAGGACAGGGGACTCTAGCTATGGCTACACCTTC	CASSPRTGDSSYGYTF
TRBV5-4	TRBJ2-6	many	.	TGTGCCAGCAGCTTGGCCGTTGGTGGGGCCAACGTCCTGACTTTC	CASSLAVGGANVLTF
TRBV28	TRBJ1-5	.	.	TGTGCCAGCGGTTTCGTTAGGGGGAGCGACAATCAGCCCCAGCATTTT	CASGFVRGSDNQPQHF
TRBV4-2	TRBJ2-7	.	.	TGTGTCAACAGCCCTAGATGGCGCCTGAGCTCCTACGAGCAGTACTTC	CVNSPRWRLSSYEQYF
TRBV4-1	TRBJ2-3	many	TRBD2	TGCGCCACCTCTTCGGGAGGGGCGGCAGATACGCAGTATTTT	CATSSGGAADTQYF
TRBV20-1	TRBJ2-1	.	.	TGCAGTGCTCATCCCCCTCTAGCGCGGCGTCATGACCAGTTCTTC	CSAHPPLARRHDQFF
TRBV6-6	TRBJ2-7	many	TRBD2	TGTGCCAGCAGTTACTTGAACCGACTAGCGGGGACCTACGAGCAGTACTTC	CASSYLNRLAGTYEQYF
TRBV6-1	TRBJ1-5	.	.	TGTGCCAGCATAGTTGAACATACGCAGCATTTT	CASIVEHTQHF
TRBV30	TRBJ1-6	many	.	TGTGCCTCCGTGGAGGGGCGAGGGAGCGGAGGCTCGGATTCACCCCTCCACTTT	CASVEGRGSGGSDSPLHF
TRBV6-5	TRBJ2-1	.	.	TGTGCCAGCAGTTTAGATACCCCAACTTATGGGATACACAATGAGCAGTTCTTC	CASSLDTPTYGIHNEQFF
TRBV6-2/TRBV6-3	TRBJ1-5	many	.	TGTGCCAGCAGTTACGCCGGGGGGTCGGGCAATCAGCCCCAGCATTTT	CASSYAGGSGNQPQHF
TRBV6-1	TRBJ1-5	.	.	TGTGCCAGCAGTGAGGGAGAGAACAATCAGCCCCAGCATTTT	CASSEGENNQPQHF
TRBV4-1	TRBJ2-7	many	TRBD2	TGCGCCAGCGGGACTAGCGGGAGTGGCGAGCAGTACTTC	CASGTSGSGEQYF
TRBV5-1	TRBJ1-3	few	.	TGCGCCAGCCGGCAGGGGCTCTCTGGAAACACCATATATTTT	CASRQGLSGNTIYF
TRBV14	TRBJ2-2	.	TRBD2	TGTGTCAGCAGCCAAGGACTAGCAAGGGCCAGGGAGCTGTTTTTT	CVSSQGLARARELFF
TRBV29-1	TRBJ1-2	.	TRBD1	TGCAGCGCCGAACCCTCCGGGACAGGGGGAAATGGCTACACCTTC	CSAEPSGTGGNGYTF
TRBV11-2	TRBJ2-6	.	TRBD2	TGTGCCAGCAGCTCCCGGGGGGGTAGATCTGGGGCCAACATCCTGAGTTTC	CASSSRGGRSGANILSF
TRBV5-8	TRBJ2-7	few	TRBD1	TGTGCTAGCACCGCGGCAGGGGGCTTGTACGAGCATTACTTC	CASTAAGGLYEHYF
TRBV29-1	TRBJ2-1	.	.	TGCAGCCGATTAGGGGAATCTCGTCGTGATGAGCAGTTCTTC	CSRLGESRRDEQFF
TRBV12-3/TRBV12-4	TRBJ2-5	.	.	TGTGCCAGCAGTATAAGGGGGAGGGATACCCAGTACTTC	CASSIRGRDTQYF
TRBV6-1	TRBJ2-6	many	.	TGTGCCAGCAGTGGAAACATGCGCTCTGGGGCCAACGTCCTGACTTTC	CASSGNMRSGANVLTF
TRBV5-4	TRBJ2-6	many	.	TGTGCCAGCAGCTTCGGACCCGAGACAGGACGGATTGTCTCTGGGGCCAACGTCCTGACTTTC	CASSFGPETGRIVSGANVLTF
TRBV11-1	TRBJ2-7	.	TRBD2	TGTGCCAGCAGCTTAATGCAACTAGCGGGCTCCTACGAGCAGTACTTC	CASSLMQLAGSYEQYF
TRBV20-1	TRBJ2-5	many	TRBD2	TGCAGTGCCCTGGGGGCTAGCGGGAGGGAAGAGACCCAGTACTTC	CSALGASGREETQYF
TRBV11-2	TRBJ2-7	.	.	TGTGCCAGCAACTTAGTCCCCTCCTATGAGCAGTACTTC	CASNLVPSYEQYF
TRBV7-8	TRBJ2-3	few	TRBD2	TGTGCCAGCAGCTTAGGACTAGCGGGGGACGTTGGAGGGCCGCAGTATTTT	CASSLGLAGDVGGPQYF
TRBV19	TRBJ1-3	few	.	TGTGCCAGTAGTCCTGGGCCATCTGGAAACACCATATATTTT	CASSPGPSGNTIYF
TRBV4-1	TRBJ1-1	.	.	TGCGCCAGCGGCCAAACAGGGATGAACACTGAAGCTATCTTT	CASGQTGMNTEAIF
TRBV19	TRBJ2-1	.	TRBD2	TGTGCCAGTAGTATAGGCAGCGGGAGGATCGGGAATGAGCAGTTCTTC	CASSIGSGRIGNEQFF
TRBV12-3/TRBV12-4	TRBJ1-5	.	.	TGTGTCAGCGCCCGGGACAACAATCAGCCCCAGCATTTT	CVSARDNNQPQHF
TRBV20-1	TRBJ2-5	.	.	TGCAGTGCTAGAGACCCTCTGCGGGGCGCGGAGACCCAGTACTTC	CSARDPLRGAETQYF
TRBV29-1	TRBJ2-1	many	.	TGCAGCGTTCGGGTCGACAGGCGCTCCTACAATGAGCAGTTTTTC	CSVRVDRRSYNEQFF
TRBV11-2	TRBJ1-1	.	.	TGTGACAGCAGTACCCCGCCCACCCGGGGGGCCACTGAAGCTTTCTTT	CDSSTPPTRGATEAFF
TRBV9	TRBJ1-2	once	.	TGTGCCAGCAGCGTAATGGATTCTTTGGGCGGCTACACCTTC	CASSVMDSLGGYTF
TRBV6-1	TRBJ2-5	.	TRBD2	TGTGCCAGCAGTGTCGTTAGCGGGAGAGGGGGGGAGACCCAGTACTTC	CASSVVSGRGGETQYF
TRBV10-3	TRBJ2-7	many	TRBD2	TGTGCCGTTTCTAGCGGGGCCTACGAGCAGTACTTC	CAVSSGAYEQYF
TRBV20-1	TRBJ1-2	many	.	TGCAGTGCTAGAGATGTAGGTTCCTATGAAGGCTACACCTTC	CSARDVGSYEGYTF
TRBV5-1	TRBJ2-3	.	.	TGCGCCAGCAATAAGCCAATGACAGATACGCAGTATTTT	CASNKPMTDTQYF
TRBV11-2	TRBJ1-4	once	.	TGTGCCAGAAGCCCAGGAGACAGTAATGAAAAACTGTTTTTC	CARSPGDSNEKLFF
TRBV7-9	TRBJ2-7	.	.	TGTGCCAGCAGCTTAGGGGTCTCGCAGAGCTCCTACGAGCAGTACTTC	CASSLGVSQSSYEQYF
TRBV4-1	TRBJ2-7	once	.	TGCGCCAGGAGCCCTCAACAGGGATACTCCTACGAGGAGTACTTC	CARSPQQGYSYEEYF
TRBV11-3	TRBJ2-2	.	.	TGTGCCAGCAGCTTAGAAGGCACCGGGGAGCTGTTTTTT	CASSLEGTGELFF
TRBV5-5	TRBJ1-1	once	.	TGTGCCAACAGCTTGGCCGGGAGTCCGAACACTGAAGCTTTCTTT	CANSLAGSPNTEAFF
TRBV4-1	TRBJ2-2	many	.	TGCGCCAGCACAACGTTTGGCAGGGGACCGAACACCGGGGAGCTGTTTTTT	CASTTFGRGPNTGELFF